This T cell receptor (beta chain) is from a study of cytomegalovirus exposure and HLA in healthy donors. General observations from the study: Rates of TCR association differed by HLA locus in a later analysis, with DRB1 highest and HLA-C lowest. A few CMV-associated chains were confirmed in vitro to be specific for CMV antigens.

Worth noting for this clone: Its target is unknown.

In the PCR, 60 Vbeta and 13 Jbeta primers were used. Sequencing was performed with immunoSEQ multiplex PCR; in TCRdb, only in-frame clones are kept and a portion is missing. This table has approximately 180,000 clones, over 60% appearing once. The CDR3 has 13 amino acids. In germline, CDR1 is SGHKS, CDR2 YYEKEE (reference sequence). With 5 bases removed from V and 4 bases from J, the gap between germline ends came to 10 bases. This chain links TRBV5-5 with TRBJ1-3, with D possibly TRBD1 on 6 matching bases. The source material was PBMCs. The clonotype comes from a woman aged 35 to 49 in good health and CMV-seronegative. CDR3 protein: CASRSTGGNTIYF. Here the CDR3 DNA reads TGTGCCAGCAGGTCGACAGGAGGAAACACCATATATTTT.